The entry below gives a single TCR beta chain sequence along with its context. The V gene lost 0 bases and the J gene lost 0 bases, with 11 bases spanning the gap. In germline, CDR1 is MNHNS, CDR2 SASEGT. There are 16 residues in the CDR3. The data were produced by immunoSEQ multiplex PCR, yet TCRdb's version contains in-frame clones alone and is incomplete. The sample includes 65,000 to 75,000 clones, 80% to 95% seen only once; the top ten take around 3.3%. The data were obtained in a study of T cell changes during pregnancy in multiple sclerosis. The source was CD8+ T cells from peripheral blood mononuclear cells, collected in the third trimester of pregnancy. J is TRBJ1-2 and V is TRBV6-1; D not certain. The receptor was derived from a female donor in good health, enrolled as a control in a pregnancy study. The CDR3 loop is CASSEAMVGANYGYTF. CDR3 bases: TGTGCCAGCAGTGAAGCAATGGTCGGGGCTAACTATGGCTACACCTTC.